A single sample is the source of the 27 T cell receptor beta chains below, sequenced in a study of naive and memory T cell subsets. General observations from the study: Especially in CD8 cells, naive repertoires contained a few larger clonotypes, possibly CD45RA-re-expressing memory cells.

Their cognate antigens are unknown. The beta constant-region primer was an equimolar mix of two oligonucleotides covering TRBC1 and TRBC2. Nested alpha and beta constant-region primers with the SP2 primer drove four PCR rounds on ligated cDNA. Each CDR3 protein gets one entry after TCRdb re-called the UMI-ligation and nested PCR reads with MiXCR. The sample shows under 150,000 distinct CDR3 sequences, 15% to 25% of them seen only once. Sequenced: naive CD8+ T cells from blood. These receptors all come from a human donor in good health.

Only a few counts were recorded for this clonotype. This rearrangement joins TRBV13 to TRBJ1-6, with a possible D match to TRBD1 (6 bases). CDR1 is PRHDT and CDR2 is FYEKMQ in the germline V gene (reference sequence). Trimming took off 1 base at V and 6 bases at J, with 13 bases between the two ends. This CDR3 spans 16 amino acids. The CDR3 loop is CASSLDAGAFNSPLHF. The CDR3, as DNA: TGTGCCAGCAGCTTAGATGCAGGGGCGTTTAATTCACCCCTCCACTTT.

This clonotype was counted between two and nine times. This sequence joins TRBV5-8 and TRBJ1-2, with TRBD1 as a possible D gene (6 bases). CDR3 length equals 16 residues. With 4 bases removed from V and 3 bases from J, the gap between germline ends came to 19 bases. CDR1 is SGHTS, CDR2 YDEGEE, per germline. CDR3 loop: CASSPEGQLYYYGYTF. The CDR3 DNA follows: TGTGCCAGCAGCCCGGAGGGACAACTATACTACTATGGCTACACCTTC.

This clonotype was observed a few times. CDR3 nucleotide sequence: TGTGCCAGCAGCCCCACCTTGGCGGCAGGCGCTGAAGCTTTCTTT. It translates to CASSPTLAAGAEAFF. The chain employs TRBV7-6 and TRBJ1-1; D is uncertain. Germline V gives CDR1 SGHVS, CDR2 FNYEAQ. The V end was cut by 5 bases, the J end by 6 bases, with 19 bases between. The CDR3 runs 15 residues.

The V gene is TRBV10-3, the J gene TRBJ2-5; D possibly corresponds to TRBD2 (5 bases). V lost 1 base to trimming and J lost 2 bases, with 14 bases between them. Germline CDR1 and CDR2: ENHRY and SYGVKD. The CDR3 runs to 16 residues. CDR3 DNA: TGTGCCATCAGTGAGTGGGGAGTTGAAAAACAAGAGACCCAGTACTTC. Translation gives CAISEWGVEKQETQYF.

This clonotype was picked up a small number of times. This CDR3 reads CASTDLSYEKLFF. The CDR3 nucleotides read TGTGCCAGCACCGACCTGTCTTACGAAAAACTGTTTTTT. V usage is TRBV12-3 or TRBV12-4 and J usage is TRBJ1-4; the D is unclear. V lost 7 bases and J lost 8, with 14 bases in between. This CDR3 region has 13 residues.

This clonotype has more than one count but fewer than ten. The chain carries TRBV28 and TRBJ2-7, with unresolved D. The CDR3 loop spans 14 amino acids. Trimming left V 6 bases short and J 0 bases short, with 12 bases between. Germline V gives CDR1 MDHEN, CDR2 SYDVKM. The CDR3 spells CASSPTYNSYEQYF. Written as DNA, the CDR3 is TGTGCCAGCAGCCCAACCTACAACTCCTACGAGCAGTACTTC.

This clonotype has just one count. J is TRBJ1-1 and V is TRBV28, with TRBD1 identical over 9 bases. The germline CDR1 and CDR2 sequences are MDHEN and SYDVKM. The CDR3 is made up of 14 amino acids. The J segment lost 6 bases and the V segment lost 6 bases, leaving 8 bases of the junction unmatched. The CDR3 region has the DNA TGTGCCAGCAGCCCTCGGACAGGGGATGCTGAAGCTTTCTTT. Residues: CASSPRTGDAEAFF.

This clonotype came up a few times. The chain employs TRBV27 and TRBJ1-5; 8 bases fit TRBD1. The CDR3 loop spans 14 amino acids. CDR1 is MNHEY, CDR2 SMNVEV, per germline (reference sequence). Trimming cost V 5 bases and J 4 bases; bases outside gene matches: 4. The CDR3: CASSVTGGNQPQHF. The CDR3 coding sequence is TGTGCCAGCAGTGTCACAGGGGGTAATCAGCCCCAGCATTTT.

The V call is TRBV12-3 or TRBV12-4, the J call TRBJ1-2, with 9 bases aligning to TRBD1. There are 16 residues in the CDR3. V dropped 3 bases and J dropped 4; count of bases not matched to a gene: 9. The CDR3 is CASSFGTGSPFYGYTF. In DNA, the CDR3 is TGTGCCAGCAGTTTTGGGACAGGGTCCCCGTTCTATGGCTACACCTTC.

Comment on this clonotype: A read error may account for a junction end that differs from germline. The chain couples TRBV7-7 to TRBJ2-5; D is unclear. The CDR3 has 13 residues. Per the germline V gene, CDR1 is SSHAT and CDR2 is FNYEAQ (reference sequence). DNA of the CDR3: TGTGCTAGCAGCTTAAACCACCAAGAGACCCAGTACTTC. It specifies CASSLNHQETQYF.

The rearrangement links TRBV7-8 to TRBJ1-5, with D maybe TRBD1 (6 bases). Germline CDR1 reads SGHVS; CDR2 reads FQNEAQ. This CDR3 region has 17 residues. Deletions cut 2 bases from V and 0 bases from J, with 14 bases between. Here the CDR3 reads CASSLLGQLDSNQPQHF. DNA for the CDR3: TGTGCCAGCAGCTTACTCGGACAGCTTGATAGCAATCAGCCCCAGCATTTT. Variable domain in full (rest from reference TRBV7-8 and TRBJ1-5): GAGVSQSPRYKVAKRGQDVALRCDPISGHVSLFWYQQALGQGPEFLTYFQNEAQLDKSGLPSDRFFAERPEGSVSTLKIQRTQQEDSAVYLCASSLLGQLDSNQPQHFGDGTRLSIL.

The CDR3: CASSWGLAAGEQYF. CDR3 coding DNA: TGTGCCAGCAGTTGGGGACTAGCCGCTGGGGAGCAGTACTTC. The chain employs TRBV27 and TRBJ2-7, with 9 nucleotides matching TRBD2. V dropped 4 bases and J dropped 7; count of bases not matched to a gene: 8. CDR1 and CDR2 (germline): MNHEY, SMNVEV (reference sequence). There are 14 residues in the CDR3.

The V call is TRBV7-6, the J call TRBJ2-5; a possible D gene is TRBD2 (5 bases). With 1 base removed from V and 9 bases from J, the gap between germline ends came to 12 bases. CDR1 is SGHVS, CDR2 FNYEAQ, per germline. CDR3 size: 13 residues. CDR3 sequence reads: CASSLDPTAAQYF. In nucleotides, the CDR3 is TGTGCCAGCAGCTTAGACCCAACAGCGGCCCAGTACTTC.

The chain couples TRBV11-2 to TRBJ2-5; the match to TRBD1 covers 7 bases. Unmatched junction bases numbered 5, after V lost 1 base and J lost 0 bases. The CDR3 sequence is 16 residues long. The germline V gene has CDR1 SGHAT and CDR2 FQNNGV. The CDR3 nucleotides are TGTGCCAGCAGCTTAGCCGGGACAGACTACCAAGAGACCCAGTACTTC. Encoded protein: CASSLAGTDYQETQYF. Full variable domain (missing parts from reference TRBV11-2 and TRBJ2-5): EAGVAQSPRYKIIEKRQSVAFWCNPISGHATLYWYQQILGQGPKLLIQFQNNGVVDDSQLPKDRFSAERLKGVDSTLKIQPAKLEDSAVYLCASSLAGTDYQETQYFGPGTRLLVL.

J is TRBJ2-1 and V is TRBV27; the D is unclear. There are 14 residues in the CDR3. Per the germline V gene, CDR1 is MNHEY and CDR2 is SMNVEV (reference sequence). Trimming took off 0 bases at V and 6 bases at J, with 9 bases between the two ends. The CDR3 loop is CASSLSSSLNEQFF. DNA for the CDR3: TGTGCCAGCAGTTTATCTTCCTCCCTCAATGAGCAGTTCTTC.

This clonotype was seen a few times. DNA of the CDR3: TGCGCCAGCAGCCAGGGGGACAGCCTAGAAGAGACCCAGTACTTC. Its translation is CASSQGDSLEETQYF. The J gene is TRBJ2-5, the V gene TRBV4-3, with 7 bases lining up with TRBD1. The CDR3 contains 15 residues. Germline CDR1 LGHNA, CDR2 YSLEER. Trimming at V came to 3 bases and at J to 3 bases, leaving 7 bases not matched to a gene.

This clonotype has more than one count but fewer than ten. The genes are TRBV7-9 and TRBJ2-1; D not certain. The CDR3 contains 12 residues. The V end was cut by 5 bases, the J end by 9 bases, with 11 bases between. The germline V gene encodes CDR1 SEHNR and CDR2 FQNEAQ (reference sequence). The DNA of the CDR3 is TGTGCCAGCAGCAAAGGACGGGTTGAGCAGTTCTTC. Translated, it gives CASSKGRVEQFF.

This clonotype was found a few times. The chain couples TRBV7-9 to TRBJ2-7; 7 nucleotides line up with TRBD1. Germline V lookup: CDR1 SEHNR, CDR2 FQNEAQ (reference sequence). CDR3 length: 15 amino acids. The V gene end was trimmed by 6 bases and the J gene end by 3 bases; junction bases not matched to a gene: 11. CDR3 amino acids: CASRVKTGAGYEQYF. The CDR3 DNA reads as TGTGCCAGCAGGGTTAAAACAGGGGCCGGCTACGAGCAGTACTTC. The full variable domain, completed using reference TRBV7-9 and TRBJ2-7, is DTGVSQNPRHKITKRGQNVTFRCDPISEHNRLYWYRQTLGQGPEFLTYFQNEAQLEKSRLLSDRFSAERPKGSFSTLEIQRTEQGDSAMYLCASRVKTGAGYEQYFGPGTRLTVT.

The chain employs TRBV5-4 and TRBJ2-1; unclear D gene. Germline V gene data show CDR1 as SGHNT and CDR2 as YYREEE (reference sequence). The CDR3 has 13 residues. V was trimmed by 0 bases and J by 7 bases, leaving 8 bases between them. CDR3 residues: CASSLAPENEQFF. In nucleotides, the CDR3 is TGTGCCAGCAGCTTGGCCCCAGAGAATGAGCAGTTCTTC.

This clonotype was counted a few times. The genes are TRBV7-9 and TRBJ2-2; TRBD2 agrees at 7 bases. The CDR3 spans 16 residues. Germline CDR1 SEHNR, CDR2 FQNEAQ (reference sequence). Losses at the gene ends were 1 base for V and 0 bases for J; bases not matched to a gene: 2. The CDR3 bases are TGTGCCAGCAGCTTAGGCGGGAGCGCGAACACCGGGGAGCTGTTTTTT. Its translation: CASSLGGSANTGELFF.

The chain combines TRBV4-3 with TRBJ2-7, with D maybe TRBD2 (6 bases). V lost 0 bases, J lost 3 bases, and 15 bases lay in between. Germline V gene data show CDR1 as LGHNA and CDR2 as YSLEER. The CDR3 runs to 16 residues. Here the CDR3 reads CASSQDWDSGYYEQYF. CDR3 nucleotides: TGCGCCAGCAGCCAAGATTGGGACTCAGGGTACTACGAGCAGTACTTC.

The table lists this clonotype with a few counts. V gene TRBV9 combines with J gene TRBJ2-1; the D gene is possibly TRBD2 (6 bases). CDR1 and CDR2 from the germline V gene are SGDLS and YYNGEE. V lost 1 base and J lost 2, with 10 bases in between. CDR3 length: 15 residues. In nucleotides, the CDR3 is TGTGCCAGCAGCGTACGCGGGGAGACCTACAATGAGCAGTTCTTC. Its protein product is CASSVRGETYNEQFF.

The chain employs TRBV7-6 and TRBJ2-7, with 8 bases aligning to TRBD2. V gave up 2 bases and J gave up 3 bases; unmatched junction bases: 18. The CDR3 covers 19 residues. Germline CDR1 SGHVS, CDR2 FNYEAQ. This CDR3 reads CASSLTRPGSGSYLYEQYF. Here the CDR3 DNA reads TGTGCCAGCAGCTTAACCCGCCCGGGGAGCGGGAGTTACCTCTACGAGCAGTACTTC.

The CDR3 loop is CASSLHEQYF. The CDR3 bases are TGTGCCAGCAGTTTACACGAGCAGTACTTC. The chain employs TRBV12-3 or TRBV12-4 and TRBJ2-7; no reliable D call. Trimming took off 2 bases at V and 5 bases at J, with 1 base between the two ends. The CDR3 sequence is 10 residues long.

This clonotype has just a few counts. V and J are TRBV7-9 and TRBJ2-3; TRBD2 matches at 9 bases. The CDR3 is made up of 16 amino acids. The V gene end was trimmed by 3 bases and the J gene end by 6 bases; junction bases not matched to a gene: 10. Germline CDR1 and CDR2: SEHNR and FQNEAQ (reference sequence). The CDR3 here is CASSLGTSLLLDTQYF. CDR3 DNA sequence: TGTGCCAGCAGCTTGGGGACTAGCCTTCTGCTGGATACGCAGTATTTT.

J is TRBJ1-1 and V is TRBV28, with D perhaps matching TRBD1 (6 bases). The CDR3 loop spans 15 amino acids. Looked up from germline, CDR1 is MDHEN and CDR2 is SYDVKM. The ends were cut back, 1 base at V and 6 bases at J, with 15 bases in the middle. DNA for the CDR3: TGTGCCAGCAGTTTATACGGACAGAGAAGGGCTGAAGCTTTCTTT. This gives the protein CASSLYGQRRAEAFF.

This chain uses TRBV4-3 with TRBJ2-3; 12 bases agree with TRBD1. The V and J ends lost 3 bases and 3 bases, in that order; junction bases with no gene match: 13. The CDR3 extends over 19 amino acids. Germline values: CDR1 LGHNA, CDR2 YSLEER. CDR3 sequence (DNA): TGCGCCAGCAGCCAGGGACAGGGGGCAAAAGTGGTCTATACAGATACGCAGTATTTT. Its protein is CASSQGQGAKVVYTDTQYF.